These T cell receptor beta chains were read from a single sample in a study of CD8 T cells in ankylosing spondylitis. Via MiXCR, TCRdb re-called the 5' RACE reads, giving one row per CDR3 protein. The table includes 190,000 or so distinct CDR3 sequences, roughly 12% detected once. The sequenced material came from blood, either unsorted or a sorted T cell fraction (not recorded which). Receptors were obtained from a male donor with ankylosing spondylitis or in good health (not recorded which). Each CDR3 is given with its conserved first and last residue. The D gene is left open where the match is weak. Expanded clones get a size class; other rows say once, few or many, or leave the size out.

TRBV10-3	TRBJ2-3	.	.	CAITNRDGFGSTDTQYF	TGTGCCATCACGAACAGGGATGGTTTTGGTAGCACAGATACGCAGTATTTT
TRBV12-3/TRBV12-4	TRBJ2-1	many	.	CASGRRGNEQFF	TGTGCCAGCGGACGGCGGGGAAATGAGCAGTTCTTC
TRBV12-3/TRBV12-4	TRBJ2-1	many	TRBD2	CASIPSGGFNEQFF	TGTGCCAGCATACCTAGCGGGGGCTTCAATGAGCAGTTCTTC
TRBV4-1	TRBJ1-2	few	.	CASSQYGTVDGYTF	TGCGCCAGCAGCCAGTACGGGACGGTGGATGGCTACACCTTC
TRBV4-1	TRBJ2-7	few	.	CASSPRASYEQYF	TGCGCCAGCAGCCCTAGGGCCTCCTACGAGCAGTACTTC
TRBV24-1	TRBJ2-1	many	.	CATSDEGLEQFF	TGTGCCACCAGTGATGAGGGGCTCGAGCAGTTCTTC
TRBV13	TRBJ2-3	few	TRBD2	CASSPEAGGSDTQYF	TGTGCCAGCAGCCCCGAGGCGGGGGGCTCAGATACGCAGTATTTT
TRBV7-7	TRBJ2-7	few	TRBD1	CASSPRDSDEQYF	TGTGCCAGCAGCCCTCGGGACAGCGACGAGCAGTACTTC
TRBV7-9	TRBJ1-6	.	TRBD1	CASSSGGQGSSPLHF	TGTGCCAGCAGCTCCGGGGGACAGGGAAGTTCACCCCTCCACTTT
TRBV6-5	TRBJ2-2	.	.	CASSYYRLVGGELFF	TGTGCCAGCAGTTACTATAGACTAGTAGGCGGGGAGCTGTTTTTT
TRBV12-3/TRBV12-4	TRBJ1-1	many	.	CASSPGGTEAFF	TGTGCCAGCAGCCCCGGGGGGACTGAAGCTTTCTTT
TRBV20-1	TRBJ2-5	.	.	CSASIDGETQYF	TGCAGTGCCTCCATTGATGGGGAGACCCAGTACTTC
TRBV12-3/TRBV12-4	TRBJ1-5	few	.	CASSFGSDSNQPQHF	TGTGCCAGCAGTTTCGGGTCGGACAGCAATCAGCCCCAGCATTTT